A single sample is the source of the 10 T cell receptor beta chains below, sequenced in a study of PD-1 blockade in classical Hodgkin lymphoma. Assay: immunoSEQ multiplex PCR; the TCRdb copy retains only in-frame clones and omits some. The data hold about 21,000 clones, with around 85% observed a single time. Time point noted: cycle 4 day 1 (C4D1), after five to seven weeks of nivolumab. All patients relapsed after autologous stem cell transplantation, and brentuximab vedotin exposure varied. The sample here was peripheral blood mononuclear cells (PBMCs), taken before the fourth cycle of nivolumab. Receptor source: a human donor with classical Hodgkin lymphoma.

J is TRBJ2-5 and V is TRBV6-6; D gene uncertain. Germline-derived CDR1 and CDR2 are MNHNY and SVGAGI (reference sequence). V was pared by 6 bases and J by 2 bases, with 16 bases between. This CDR3 spans 15 amino acids. CDR3 in amino acids: CASRMGSGPQETQYF. CDR3 bases: TGTGCCAGCAGGATGGGATCTGGGCCTCAAGAGACCCAGTACTTC.

The rearrangement links TRBV11-2 to TRBJ2-1; possibly TRBD2 for D (7 bases). The CDR3 runs to 18 residues. V lost 5 bases, J lost 3 bases, and 23 bases lay in between. The germline CDR1 and CDR2 sequences are SGHAT and FQNNGV. The CDR3 spells CASSRGGAGGSVYNEQFF. The CDR3 coding sequence is TGTGCCAGCAGCAGGGGGGGAGCTGGCGGGAGTGTCTACAATGAGCAGTTCTTC.

V is TRBV2 and J is TRBJ2-7; tentatively, D is TRBD1 or TRBD2 (5 bases each). V shed 6 bases and J shed 3 bases, with 15 bases lying between them. Germline lookup yields CDR1 SNHLY and CDR2 FYNNEI. The CDR3 contains 14 residues. In nucleotides, the CDR3 is TGTGCCAGCAGCTCCCGGGACGGGTTCTACGAGCAGTACTTC. Its protein product is CASSSRDGFYEQYF. Using reference TRBV2 and TRBJ2-7 for the parts outside the CDR3, the full variable domain is EPEVTQTPSHQVTQMGQEVILRCVPISNHLYFYWYRQILGQKVEFLVSFYNNEISEKSEIFDDQFSVERPDGSNFTLKIRSTKLEDSAMYFCASSSRDGFYEQYFGPGTRLTVT.

The chain couples TRBV30 to TRBJ1-6, with D possibly being TRBD1 (5 bases). V was cut by 2 bases and J by 10 bases, with 12 bases left in between. CDR1 GTSNPN and CDR2 SVGIG come from the germline V gene (reference sequence). The CDR3 is 13 residues long. CDR3 nucleotide sequence: TGTGCCTGGAGTTTGCAGGGCCGGTCACCCCTCCACTTT. This sequence encodes CAWSLQGRSPLHF.

The gene calls are TRBV29-1 and TRBJ2-5; 8 bases match TRBD1. V was clipped by 8 bases and J by 0 bases; unmatched bases: 20. Germline CDR1 and CDR2: SQVTM and ANQGSEA. This CDR3 region has 18 residues. DNA for the CDR3: TGCAGCACCATCTTAGGACAGGGTTTTCCCGCGTACCAAGAGACCCAGTACTTC. Translated: CSTILGQGFPAYQETQYF.

This clone occurred once. The chain combines TRBV29-1 with TRBJ1-1; D is perhaps TRBD1 (6 bases). Germline V lookup: CDR1 SQVTM, CDR2 ANQGSEA. The CDR3 extends over 11 amino acids. V was pared by 3 bases and J by 10 bases, with 12 bases between. In DNA, the CDR3 is TGCAGCGTTGACGGGCAGGGGTCAGCTTTCTTT. Its translation is CSVDGQGSAFF.

The genes are TRBV27 and TRBJ1-1; the D gene is possibly TRBD1 (5 bases). CDR3 length equals 13 residues. From germline, CDR1 is MNHEY and CDR2 SMNVEV (reference sequence). Deletions cut 3 bases from V and 2 bases from J, with 7 bases between. The CDR3 sequence is CASSFGGNTEAFF. In DNA, the CDR3 is TGTGCCAGCAGTTTCGGGGGAAACACTGAAGCTTTCTTT.

V is TRBV2 and J is TRBJ2-1; 11 positions agree with TRBD1. Trimming at V came to 4 bases and at J to 3 bases, leaving 2 bases not matched to a gene. The CDR3 is 15 amino acids. Germline assignment: CDR1 SNHLY and CDR2 FYNNEI. In DNA form, the CDR3 reads TGTGCCAGCAGTGGGACAGGGGGCATCTACAATGAGCAGTTCTTC. This translates into CASSGTGGIYNEQFF.

This chain uses TRBV5-1 with TRBJ2-7; no firm D call. Germline V CDR1 and CDR2: SGHRS, YFSETQ. V lost 4 bases to trimming and J lost 3 bases, with 20 bases between them. The CDR3 runs to 16 residues. The CDR3 region is CASSDIKERLFYEQYF. The CDR3 nucleotides read TGCGCCAGCAGCGATATTAAGGAGCGACTCTTCTACGAGCAGTACTTC.

The chain has TRBV6-6 and TRBJ2-3; the D gene is possibly TRBD2 (6 bases). Germline V gives CDR1 MNHNY, CDR2 SVGAGI (reference sequence). The ends were cut back, 4 bases at V and 2 bases at J, with 13 bases in the middle. The CDR3 totals 15 residues. CDR3 sequence: CASSWLLRDTDTQYF. For the CDR3, the DNA is TGTGCCAGCAGTTGGCTTCTGCGGGACACAGATACGCAGTATTTT.